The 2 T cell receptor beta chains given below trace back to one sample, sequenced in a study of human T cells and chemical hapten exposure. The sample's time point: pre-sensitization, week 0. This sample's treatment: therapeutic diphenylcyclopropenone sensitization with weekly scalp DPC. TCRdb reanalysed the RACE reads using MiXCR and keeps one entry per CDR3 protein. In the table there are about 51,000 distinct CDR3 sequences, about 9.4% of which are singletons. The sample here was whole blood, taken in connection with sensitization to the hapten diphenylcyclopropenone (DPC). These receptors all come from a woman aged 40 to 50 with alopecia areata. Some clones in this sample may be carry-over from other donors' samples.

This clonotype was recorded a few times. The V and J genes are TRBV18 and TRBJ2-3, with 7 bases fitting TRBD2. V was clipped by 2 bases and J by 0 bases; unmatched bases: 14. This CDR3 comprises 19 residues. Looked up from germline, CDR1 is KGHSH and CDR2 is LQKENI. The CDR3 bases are TGTGCCAGCTCACCAAAGCCCGGGCGGGGGAGCTCTAGCACAGATACGCAGTATTTT. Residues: CASSPKPGRGSSSTDTQYF.

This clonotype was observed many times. CDR3 loop: CAINPLPGSYEQYF. CDR3 bases: TGTGCCATCAATCCGCTCCCAGGTTCCTACGAGCAGTACTTC. The genes are TRBV10-3 and TRBJ2-7, with no clear D. CDR1 and CDR2 (germline): ENHRY, SYGVKD. The CDR3 length is 14 residues. V was trimmed by 7 bases and J by 1 base, leaving 14 bases between them.